The T cell receptor beta chain under discussion was sequenced for a study of T cell changes during pregnancy in multiple sclerosis. Here immunoSEQ multiplex PCR was the method, and the copy in TCRdb shows in-frame clones only, minus some. This sample yields 93,000 or so clones, of which about 90% are seen a single time; about 0.88% belongs to the top ten. The CDR3 has 15 amino acids. The V segment lost 6 bases and the J segment 11 bases; nucleotides outside the gene matches: 14. Germline CDR1 SEHNR, CDR2 FQNEAQ (reference sequence). Source: peripheral blood, taken after pregnancy. The source is a female donor with multiple sclerosis, enrolled in a pregnancy study. The chain has TRBV7-9 and TRBJ1-1; 11 bases align to TRBD1. The chain's CDR3 is CASSPRDRGYIWAFF. CDR3 nucleotides: TGTGCCAGCAGTCCCCGGGACAGGGGGTACATTTGGGCTTTCTTT.